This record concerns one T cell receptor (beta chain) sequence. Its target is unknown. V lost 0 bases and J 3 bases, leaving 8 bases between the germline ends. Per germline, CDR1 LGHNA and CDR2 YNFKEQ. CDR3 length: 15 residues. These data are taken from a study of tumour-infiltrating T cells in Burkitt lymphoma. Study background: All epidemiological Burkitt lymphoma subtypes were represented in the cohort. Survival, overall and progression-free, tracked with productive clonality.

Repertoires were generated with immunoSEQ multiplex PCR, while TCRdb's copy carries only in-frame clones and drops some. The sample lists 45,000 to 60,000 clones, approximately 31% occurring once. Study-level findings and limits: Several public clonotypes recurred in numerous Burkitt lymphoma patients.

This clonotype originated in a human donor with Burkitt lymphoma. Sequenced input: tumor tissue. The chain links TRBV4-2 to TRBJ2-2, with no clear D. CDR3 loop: CASSQEIADTGELFF. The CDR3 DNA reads TGTGCCAGCAGCCAAGAGATAGCTGACACCGGGGAGCTGTTTTTT.